This passage covers 19 T cell receptor beta chains from one sample sequenced in a study of Graves' ophthalmopathy and Graves' hyperthyroidism. For repertoire sequencing, the TCR beta CDR3 regions were amplified from RNA transcripts. The first-round RT-PCR employed HTBI primers together with the Qiagen OneStep RT-PCR kit. A multiplex PCR was then performed as the second round. TCRdb independently ran MiXCR on the multiplex PCR reads; one entry per CDR3 protein. The sample yields about 400,000 distinct CDR3 sequences, about 17% seen once. Input material: peripheral blood. The receptors shown here come from a woman younger than 35 with Graves' ophthalmopathy.

Many counts were recorded for this clonotype. The chain couples TRBV30 to TRBJ2-7; possibly TRBD1 for D (6 bases). Per the germline V gene, CDR1 is GTSNPN and CDR2 is SVGIG (reference sequence). The CDR3 totals 12 residues. Trimming took 8 bases from V and 1 from J, leaving 12 bases between them. The CDR3 region has the DNA TGTGCCGGAAAAAGGGGGTCCTACGAGCAGTACTTC. Its translation: CAGKRGSYEQYF.

This clonotype came up many times. CDR3 sequence: CASSLIRTGNTGELFF. CDR3 sequence (DNA): TGCGCCAGCAGCTTGATCCGGACAGGGAACACCGGGGAGCTGTTTTTT. This chain uses TRBV5-1 with TRBJ2-2; 7 nucleotides align to TRBD1. CDR1 is SGHRS and CDR2 is YFSETQ in the germline V gene. The ends lost 1 base at V and 1 base at J; junction bases unmatched: 4. The CDR3 has 16 amino acids.

This clonotype was observed at least ten times. The J gene is TRBJ2-2, the V gene TRBV12-3 or TRBV12-4; D unresolved. The CDR3 is 12 residues long. V shed 6 bases and J shed 4 bases, with 6 bases lying between them. The DNA for the CDR3 is TGTGCCAGCAGACAACTCACCGGGGAGCTGTTTTTT. This encodes CASRQLTGELFF.

The chain combines TRBV15 with TRBJ2-7, with D possibly called TRBD1 or TRBD2 (5 bases each). V shed 0 bases and J shed 0 bases, with 9 bases lying between them. The CDR3 length is 15 residues. The germline gives CDR1 LNHNV, CDR2 YYDKDF (reference sequence). The CDR3 region is CATSRDSGLSYEQYF. CDR3 DNA: TGTGCCACCAGCAGAGATTCGGGGCTCTCCTACGAGCAGTACTTC.

The chain combines TRBV7-2 with TRBJ2-5; D not resolved. With 5 bases removed from V and 5 bases from J, the gap between germline ends came to 18 bases. CDR3 length: 15 amino acids. CDR1 and CDR2 from the germline V gene are SGHTA and FQGNSA. CDR3 DNA: TGTGCCAGCAGCCCAGCTCGTCTCGGGTCGGAGACCCAGTACTTC. It translates to CASSPARLGSETQYF.

This clonotype occurred many times. The chain recombines TRBV6-5 with TRBJ2-5; 10 bases agree with TRBD2. With V trimmed by 0 bases and J by 4 bases, 5 bases remained unmatched. This CDR3 contains 16 residues. Germline V CDR1 and CDR2: MNHEY, SVGAGI. CDR3 amino acids: CASSYSRLAGVETQYF. The CDR3 DNA follows: TGTGCCAGCAGTTACTCGAGACTAGCGGGCGTAGAGACCCAGTACTTC.

With respect to this clonotype: This may be a read error, as it is one base from a much larger clone. V and J are TRBV4-1 and TRBJ2-7, with D uncertain. Germline lookup yields CDR1 MGHRA and CDR2 YSYEKL. V was shortened by 8 bases and J by 2 bases, with 19 bases between the two germline ends. The CDR3 consists of 15 residues. DNA for the CDR3: TGCGCCAGCGGCCCCCTCCTGGGATTCCCCTACGAGCAGTACTTC. Protein product: CASGPLLGFPYEQYF.

This clonotype occurred many times. The chain carries TRBV5-6 and TRBJ2-5; 8 nucleotides line up with TRBD1. Germline CDR1 SGHDT, CDR2 YYEEEE. V trimming: 3 bases; J trimming: 2 bases; junction bases outside the gene matches: 6. The CDR3 is 15 amino acids. The CDR3 coding sequence is TGTGCCAGCAGCTCGACAGGGGTCTTACAAGAGACCCAGTACTTC. Translated, it gives CASSSTGVLQETQYF. Using reference TRBV5-6 and TRBJ2-5 for the parts outside the CDR3, the full variable domain is DAGVTQSPTHLIKTRGQQVTLRCSPKSGHDTVSWYQQALGQGPQFIFQYYEEEERQRGNFPDRFSGHQFPNYSSELNVNALLLGDSALYLCASSSTGVLQETQYFGPGTRLLVL.

This clonotype was picked up many times. The rearrangement uses TRBV28 and TRBJ2-5, with D possibly matching TRBD2 (5 bases). With 5 bases removed from V and 1 base from J, the gap between germline ends came to 17 bases. This CDR3 is built from 16 residues. Germline lookup yields CDR1 MDHEN and CDR2 SYDVKM. CDR3 sequence reads: CASSSDQEAPQETQYF. The CDR3, as DNA: TGTGCCAGCAGTAGCGACCAGGAGGCCCCCCAAGAGACCCAGTACTTC. Drawing the rest from reference TRBV28 and TRBJ2-5, the complete variable domain is DVKVTQSSRYLVKRTGEKVFLECVQDMDHENMFWYRQDPGLGLRLIYFSYDVKMKEKGDIPEGYSVSREKKERFSLILESASTNQTSMYLCASSSDQEAPQETQYFGPGTRLLVL.

This clonotype turned up a few times. This chain connects TRBV29-1 to TRBJ2-5; D is possibly TRBD2 (6 bases). The V and J ends lost 6 bases and 0 bases respectively, with 17 bases between them. CDR1 and CDR2 (germline): SQVTM, ANQGSEA. This CDR3 is 15 amino acids long. In DNA form, the CDR3 reads TGCAGCGTGGGGACCGGGGGACTGTACCAAGAGACCCAGTACTTC. This sequence encodes CSVGTGGLYQETQYF.

This clonotype was seen repeatedly, ten times or more. The J gene is TRBJ2-2, the V gene TRBV2; 9 bases map to TRBD2. The CDR3 extends over 19 amino acids. The germline V gene encodes CDR1 SNHLY and CDR2 FYNNEI. Trimming at V came to 7 bases and at J to 0 bases, leaving 15 bases not matched to a gene. The CDR3 sequence is CASIPLGRSGRPNTGELFF. In DNA form, the CDR3 reads TGTGCCAGCATCCCCCTTGGACGTAGCGGGAGACCGAACACCGGGGAGCTGTTTTTT.

This clonotype was recorded at least ten times. Mismatch with germline at one junction end may stem from a read error. The gene calls are TRBV7-9 and TRBJ1-6; D might be TRBD1 (6 bases). CDR3 size: 14 residues. The germline gives CDR1 SEHNR, CDR2 FQNEAQ (reference sequence). CDR3 region: CASSRPQGNPPLHF. As DNA, the CDR3 is TGTGCCAGCAGCCGCCCACAGGGTAATCCACCCCTCCACTTT.

There are many counts of this clonotype. The V gene is TRBV20-1, the J gene TRBJ2-5; D gene unclear. The CDR3 consists of 12 residues. Germline V CDR1 and CDR2: DFQATT, SNEGSKA (reference sequence). Trimming took 6 bases from V and 3 from J, leaving 11 bases between them. The DNA for the CDR3 is TGCAGTGCCCCGGGCCATGAAGAGACCCAGTACTTC. It translates to CSAPGHEETQYF.

The chain combines TRBV20-1 with TRBJ2-5; D possibly corresponds to TRBD2 (6 bases). Deletions cut 0 bases from V and 2 bases from J, with 16 bases between. Germline V CDR1 and CDR2: DFQATT, SNEGSKA (reference sequence). This CDR3 spans 16 amino acids. CDR3 region: CSARDGREPSQETQYF. For the CDR3, the DNA is TGCAGTGCTAGAGATGGGCGGGAACCCTCACAAGAGACCCAGTACTTC.

In this sample, this clonotype turned up many times. The chain carries TRBV12-3 or TRBV12-4 and TRBJ2-7, with D perhaps matching TRBD2 (6 bases). The CDR3 loop spans 14 amino acids. V dropped 5 bases and J dropped 5 bases, with 16 bases sitting between them. The CDR3 spells CASSVRRAGDEQYF. The CDR3 DNA reads TGTGCCAGCAGTGTCAGGAGGGCCGGTGACGAGCAGTACTTC.

This clonotype was seen ten or more times. The chain couples TRBV28 to TRBJ1-2; the D gene is possibly TRBD1 (5 bases). Per the germline V gene, CDR1 is MDHEN and CDR2 is SYDVKM. V lost 5 bases, J lost 7 bases, and 26 bases lay in between. The CDR3 consists of 17 residues. The CDR3 loop reads CASSPLWGWKGQGGYTF. Written as DNA, the CDR3 is TGTGCCAGCAGTCCATTATGGGGTTGGAAGGGGCAGGGTGGCTACACCTTC.

This clonotype appeared a few times. In DNA form, the CDR3 reads TGCAGCGTTGACAGGGGGTACGAGCAGTACTTC. Translated, it gives CSVDRGYEQYF. The J gene is TRBJ2-7, the V gene TRBV29-1, with 7 nucleotides matching TRBD1. The germline V gene has CDR1 SQVTM and CDR2 ANQGSEA. This CDR3 is 11 amino acids long. V trimming: 3 bases; J trimming: 4 bases; junction bases outside the gene matches: 0.

Ten or more counts support this clonotype. V is TRBV10-3 and J is TRBJ1-1; no firm D call. Germline V lookup: CDR1 ENHRY, CDR2 SYGVKD. This CDR3 region has 14 residues. The V gene lost 6 bases and the J gene lost 3 bases, with 14 bases spanning the gap. The CDR3 DNA follows: TGTGCCATCAGGAGACACGCTGTCGACACTGAAGCTTTCTTT. As protein: CAIRRHAVDTEAFF.

The chain has TRBV6-2 or TRBV6-3 and TRBJ1-5; D not certain. Trimming pared 0 bases from V and 4 bases from J, leaving 13 bases between. CDR1 is MNHEY and CDR2 is SVGEGT in the germline V gene. The CDR3 is 16 amino acids. The CDR3 DNA sequence: TGTGCCAGCAGTTACTCTCTCGGGCCACTTAATCAGCCCCAGCATTTT. Protein: CASSYSLGPLNQPQHF.